The rows below give T cell receptor beta chains drawn from one sample of a study of T cells after yellow fever vaccination. From the 5' RACE reads, TCRdb called clonotypes with MiXCR, one entry per CDR3 protein. The sample includes approximately 150,000 distinct CDR3 sequences, 6.5% to 8.5% of them seen just once. The source was CD4+ T cells sorted from PBMCs, collected 5 days after the yellow fever booster vaccination. The receptors stem from a man aged 30 to 39 who received the YFV17D yellow fever vaccine. The CDR3 runs from the conserved cysteine through the conserved F or W. The D gene is left open where the match is weak. Clone size is not always given. Where it is, it says once, few, many or a class for expanded clones.

NA	TRBV2	TRBJ2-7	many	CASSGQGRREQYF	TGTGCCAGCAGCGGCCAGGGCCGACGCGAGCAGTACTTC
NA	TRBV7-9	TRBJ2-1	many	CASSPVGLYNEQFF	TGTGCCAGCAGCCCCGTGGGGTTATACAATGAGCAGTTCTTC
NA	TRBV3-2	TRBJ2-1	NA	CASCQEREREALNNEQFF	TGTGCCTCCTGCCAAGAGAGGGAGCGGGAGGCCCTAAACAATGAGCAGTTCTTC
NA	TRBV19	TRBJ2-1	few	CASGREQFF	TGTGCCAGTGGGAGGGAGCAGTTCTTC
TRBD1	TRBV20-1	TRBJ1-2	many	CSARTGINYGYTF	TGCAGTGCAAGGACAGGGATTAACTATGGCTACACCTTC
NA	TRBV28	TRBJ2-5	many	CASTKGGETQYF	TGTGCCAGCACCAAAGGTGGGGAGACCCAGTACTTC
NA	TRBV12-3/TRBV12-4	TRBJ2-2	many	CASSFRRDTGELFF	TGTGCCAGCAGTTTTAGACGGGATACCGGGGAGCTGTTTTTT
TRBD2	TRBV20-1	TRBJ2-1	NA	CSASVSGRGNEQFF	TGCAGTGCTAGTGTTAGCGGGAGGGGCAATGAGCAGTTCTTC
NA	TRBV5-1	TRBJ1-6	many	CASSFDVGNSPLHF	TGCGCCAGCAGCTTCGACGTCGGTAATTCACCCCTCCACTTT
NA	TRBV7-3	TRBJ2-1	many	CASSLRGPPNEQFF	TGTGCCAGCAGCCTCCGGGGGCCCCCCAATGAGCAGTTCTTC
TRBD2	TRBV12-3/TRBV12-4	TRBJ2-5	many	CASSRKTSGRGETQYF	TGTGCCAGCAGCCGAAAGACTAGCGGGAGAGGGGAGACCCAGTACTTC
NA	TRBV20-1	TRBJ2-6	many	CSASIGSGANVLTF	TGCAGTGCTAGTATAGGTTCTGGGGCCAACGTCCTGACTTTC
TRBD2	TRBV10-3	TRBJ2-7	many	CAIGATSGISF	TGTGCCATCGGCGCGACTAGCGGGATTTCTTTC
NA	TRBV28	TRBJ2-3	many	CASSDPGTGRSDTQYF	TGTGCCAGCAGTGATCCCGGAACAGGGCGCTCAGATACGCAGTATTTT
NA	TRBV11-1	TRBJ2-5	many	CASSLNGETQYF	TGTGCCAGCAGCTTAAACGGGGAGACCCAGTACTTC
TRBD2	TRBV5-6	TRBJ2-3	many	CASSSTTTAGRTDTQYF	TGTGCCAGCAGCTCGACTACTACAGCGGGACGCACAGATACGCAGTATTTT
NA	TRBV20-1	TRBJ2-5	many	CSARRDFEETQYF	TGCAGTGCTAGGCGGGACTTCGAAGAGACCCAGTACTTC
NA	TRBV7-8	TRBJ2-2	many	CASSSSGTLNGELFF	TGTGCCAGCAGCTCATCCGGGACACTAAACGGGGAGCTGTTTTTT
NA	TRBV7-2	TRBJ2-5	many	CASSKNRGGETQYF	TGTGCCAGCAGCAAGAACAGGGGAGGGGAGACCCAGTACTTC
TRBD2	TRBV29-1	TRBJ2-6	NA	CSVPTSGSSGANVLTF	TGCAGCGTACCGACTAGCGGGAGTTCTGGGGCCAACGTCCTGACTTTC
NA	TRBV25-1	TRBJ2-2	many	CASMEGVNTGELFF	TGTGCCAGCATGGAGGGCGTGAACACCGGGGAGCTGTTTTTT
TRBD2	TRBV6-5	TRBJ2-4	few	CASSFGGSFDIQYF	TGTGCCAGCAGTTTTGGCGGGAGTTTCGACATTCAGTACTTC
TRBD2	TRBV5-1	TRBJ2-1	many	CASNPGTSAFRSSYNEQFF	TGCGCCAGCAACCCCGGGACTAGCGCCTTTAGAAGCTCCTACAATGAGCAGTTCTTC
TRBD2	TRBV7-3	TRBJ2-3	many	CASSLSTSADTQYF	TGTGCCAGCAGCTTGTCCACTAGCGCAGATACGCAGTATTTT
TRBD1	TRBV4-3	TRBJ2-7	many	CASSQRGVGGQGSEQYF	TGCGCCAGCAGCCAAAGGGGGGTTGGGGGACAGGGTTCCGAGCAGTACTTC
NA	TRBV7-9	TRBJ2-5	many	CASSAQGIPAETQYF	TGTGCCAGCAGCGCGCAGGGGATCCCGGCGGAGACCCAGTACTTC
NA	TRBV3-1	TRBJ2-2	few	CASSLDFTGELFF	TGTGCCAGCAGCCTGGACTTCACCGGGGAGCTGTTTTTT
NA	TRBV15	TRBJ1-1	few	CATSRGRGNTEAFF	TGTGCCACCAGCAGAGGACGAGGGAACACTGAAGCTTTCTTT
NA	TRBV2	TRBJ2-7	many	CASRDLSRVSSYEQYF	TGTGCCAGCAGGGATCTCTCGCGTGTAAGCTCCTACGAGCAGTACTTC
NA	TRBV28	TRBJ2-4	NA	CASSHLQGKNIQYF	TGTGCCAGCAGTCACCTTCAGGGGAAAAACATTCAGTACTTC
TRBD2	TRBV12-3/TRBV12-4	TRBJ2-6	many	CASSLGGTGANVLTF	TGTGCCAGCAGTTTGGGGGGGACCGGGGCCAACGTCCTGACTTTC
NA	TRBV28	TRBJ2-2	many	CASIVGRSTGELFF	TGTGCCAGCATCGTAGGGAGATCCACCGGGGAGCTGTTTTTT
NA	TRBV7-9	TRBJ2-5	many	CASSTVVGTQYF	TGTGCCAGCAGCACCGTCGTGGGGACCCAGTACTTC
TRBD1	TRBV15	TRBJ1-5	few	CATSREGQGDQPQHF	TGTGCCACCAGCAGAGAGGGACAGGGTGATCAGCCCCAGCATTTT
NA	TRBV6-1	TRBJ1-2	NA	CASRGQGAADYGYTF	TGTGCCAGCAGAGGGCAGGGTGCTGCCGACTATGGCTACACCTTC
TRBD2	TRBV10-2	TRBJ2-3	many	CASSESWTSGRTDTQYF	TGCGCCAGCAGTGAGTCTTGGACTAGCGGGAGGACAGATACGCAGTATTTT
NA	TRBV4-2	TRBJ1-6	few	CASSQGDGSYNSPLHF	TGTGCCAGCAGCCAAGGGGACGGCTCCTATAATTCACCCCTCCACTTT
TRBD2	TRBV29-1	TRBJ2-1	many	CSVATSGGSYNEQFF	TGCAGCGTTGCTACTAGCGGTGGCTCCTACAATGAGCAGTTCTTC
TRBD1	TRBV20-1	TRBJ2-7	many	CSAEGQGSYEQYF	TGCAGTGCTGAGGGACAGGGGTCCTACGAGCAGTACTTC
NA	TRBV20-1	TRBJ2-5	many	CSARKLAGFGETQYF	TGCAGTGCTCGAAAACTGGCGGGATTTGGAGAGACCCAGTACTTC
TRBD2	TRBV7-2	TRBJ2-1	many	CASRLAGAFNEQFF	TGTGCCAGCCGGCTAGCGGGAGCCTTCAATGAGCAGTTCTTC